The clone carrying this TCR beta chain was detected a few times. TCRdb used MiXCR to reprocess the 5' RACE reads, holding one entry per CDR3 protein. The table records 200,000 or so distinct CDR3 sequences, about 18% of them present only once. Germline V CDR1 and CDR2: GTSNPN, SVGIG (reference sequence). V shed 3 bases and J 4 bases; nucleotides not matched to a gene: 8. The CDR3 spans 15 residues. These data originate in a study of T-cell memory formation after mild COVID-19. This receptor was obtained from an adult woman who had mild COVID-19 (a few samples of this study predate the infection). Cell type and time point are not known. The sequencing sample was made of PBMCs or a T cell subset sorted from them (not recorded which). The genes are TRBV30 and TRBJ2-1; 8 bases agree with TRBD1. This CDR3 reads CAWSPGQGPYNEQFF. CDR3 nucleotides: TGTGCCTGGAGCCCAGGACAGGGCCCTTACAATGAGCAGTTCTTC.